The clone carrying this T cell receptor beta chain occurred a few times. This sample is part of a study of molecular identifiers for immune sequencing clone quantification. Sorted inputs of about 18,000 to 1,100,000 cells, with 10%, 30% or 50% RNA, yielded naive CD8 libraries. TCRdb re-derived calls from the PCR reads in MiXCR, one entry per CDR3 protein. Of 8,000 to 13,000 distinct CDR3 sequences listed, roughly 18% are singletons. This CDR3 comprises 16 residues. Germline CDR1 and CDR2: SGHDT and YYEEEE. With 4 bases clipped from V and 4 bases from J, the junction kept 12 bases outside the gene matches.

Specimen: naive CD8+ T cells from blood, with Jurkat cell RNA spiked in. The subset here: FACS-sorted CD8+CD4-CCR7+CD45RA+ naive T cells. The receptor was isolated from a human donor in good health. Some libraries in this study had Jurkat cell RNA spiked in. This chain links TRBV5-6 with TRBJ2-7, with 9 bases identical to TRBD1. The CDR3 DNA sequence: TGTGCCAGCAGCCCTACTACCGGGACAGGGTATTACGAGCAGTACTTC. Encoded protein: CASSPTTGTGYYEQYF.